This T cell receptor (beta chain) was sequenced for a study of cytomegalovirus exposure and HLA in healthy donors. Study observations and caveats: Apart from CMV serostatus, no immune exposure information was available. The study put 150 to 200 TCR beta chains on its list as cytomegalovirus-associated.

As for this clone: Antigen unknown.

With 60 Vbeta and 13 Jbeta primers, the PCR was carried out. Some clones are missing from TCRdb's copy, which holds only in-frame ones; the method was immunoSEQ multiplex PCR. The sample lists over 150,000 clones; approximately 77% were seen once. This CDR3 spans 15 amino acids. Germline trimming cut 3 bases from V and 6 bases from J; bases unmatched to any gene: 6. The germline CDR1 and CDR2 sequences are KGHSY and FQNENV. The sample was PBMCs. The V call is TRBV16, the J call TRBJ1-5, with TRBD1 matching 9 bases. The sequence derives from a man aged 18 to 30 in good health and CMV-seronegative. The CDR3 nucleotides read TGTGCCAGCAGCCAGGGGACAGGGTTAAGTCAGCCCCAGCATTTT. Its translation: CASSQGTGLSQPQHF.